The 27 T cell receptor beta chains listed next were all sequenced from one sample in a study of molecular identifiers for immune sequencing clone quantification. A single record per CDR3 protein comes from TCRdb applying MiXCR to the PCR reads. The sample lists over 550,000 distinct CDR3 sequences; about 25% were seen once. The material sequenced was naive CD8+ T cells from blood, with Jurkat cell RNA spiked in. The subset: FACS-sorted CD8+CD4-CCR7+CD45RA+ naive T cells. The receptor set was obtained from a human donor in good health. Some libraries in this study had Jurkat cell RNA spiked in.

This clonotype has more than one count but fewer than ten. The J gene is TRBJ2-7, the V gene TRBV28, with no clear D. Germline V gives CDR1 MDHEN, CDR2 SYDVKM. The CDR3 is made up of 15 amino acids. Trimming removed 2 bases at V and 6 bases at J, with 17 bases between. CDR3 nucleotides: TGTGCCAGCAGTTTAAAGGCTGGGGTGGAATTCGAGCAGTACTTC. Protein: CASSLKAGVEFEQYF.

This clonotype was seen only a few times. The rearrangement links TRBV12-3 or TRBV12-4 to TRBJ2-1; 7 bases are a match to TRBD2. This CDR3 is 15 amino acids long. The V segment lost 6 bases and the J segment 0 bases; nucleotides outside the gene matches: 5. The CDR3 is CASSREEFSYNEQFF. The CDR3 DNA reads TGTGCCAGCAGCCGGGAGGAGTTCTCCTACAATGAGCAGTTCTTC.

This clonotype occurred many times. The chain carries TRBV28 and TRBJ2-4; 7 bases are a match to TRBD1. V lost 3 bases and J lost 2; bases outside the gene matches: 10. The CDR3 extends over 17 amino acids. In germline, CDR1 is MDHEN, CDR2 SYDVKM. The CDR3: CASSFLDRSVTKNIQYF. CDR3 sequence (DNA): TGTGCCAGCAGTTTCCTGGACAGGTCCGTAACCAAAAACATTCAGTACTTC.

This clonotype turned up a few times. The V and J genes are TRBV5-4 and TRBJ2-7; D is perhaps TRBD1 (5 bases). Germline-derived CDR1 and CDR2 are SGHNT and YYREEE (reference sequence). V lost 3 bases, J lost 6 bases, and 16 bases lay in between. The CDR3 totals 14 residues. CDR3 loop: CASSSSTEAFEQYF. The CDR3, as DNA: TGTGCCAGCAGCTCCTCGACAGAAGCTTTCGAGCAGTACTTC. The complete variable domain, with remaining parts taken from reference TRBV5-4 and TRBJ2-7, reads ETGVTQSPTHLIKTRGQQVTLRCSSQSGHNTVSWYQQALGQGPQFIFQYYREEENGRGNFPPRFSGLQFPNYSSELNVNALELDDSALYLCASSSSTEAFEQYFGPGTRLTVT.

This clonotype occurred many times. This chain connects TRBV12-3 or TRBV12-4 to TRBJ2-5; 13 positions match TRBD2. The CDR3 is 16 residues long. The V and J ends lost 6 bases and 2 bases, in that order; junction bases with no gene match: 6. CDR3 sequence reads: CASSPRGLAGQETQYF. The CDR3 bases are TGTGCCAGCAGCCCACGGGGACTAGCGGGACAAGAGACCCAGTACTTC.

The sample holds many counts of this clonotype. The CDR3 loop is CASSQVATSTETQYF. CDR3 DNA sequence: TGTGCCAGCAGCCAAGTCGCGACTAGCACCGAGACCCAGTACTTC. This chain connects TRBV4-2 to TRBJ2-5, with 7 bases fitting TRBD2. Trimming cost V 1 base and J 5 bases; bases outside gene matches: 7. CDR3 length: 15 amino acids. Germline CDR1 and CDR2: LGHNA and YNFKEQ.

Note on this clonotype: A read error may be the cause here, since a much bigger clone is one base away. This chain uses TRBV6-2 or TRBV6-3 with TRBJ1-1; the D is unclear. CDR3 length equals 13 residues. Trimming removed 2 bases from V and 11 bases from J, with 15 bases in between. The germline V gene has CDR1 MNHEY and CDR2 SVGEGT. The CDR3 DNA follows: TGTGCCAGCAGTTACCACCCAAACCGTGACGCTTTCTTT. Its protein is CASSYHPNRDAFF.

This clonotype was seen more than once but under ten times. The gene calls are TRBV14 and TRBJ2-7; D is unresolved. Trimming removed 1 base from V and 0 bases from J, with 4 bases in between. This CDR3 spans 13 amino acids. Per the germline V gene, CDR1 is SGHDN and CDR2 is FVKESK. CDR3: CASSQVISYEQYF. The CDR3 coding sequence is TGTGCCAGCAGCCAAGTCATCTCCTACGAGCAGTACTTC.

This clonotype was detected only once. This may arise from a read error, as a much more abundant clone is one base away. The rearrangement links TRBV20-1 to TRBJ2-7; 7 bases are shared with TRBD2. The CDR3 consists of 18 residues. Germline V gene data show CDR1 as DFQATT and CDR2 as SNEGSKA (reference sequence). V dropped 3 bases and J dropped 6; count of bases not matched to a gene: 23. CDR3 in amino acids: CSARVAGLPREEGGEQYF. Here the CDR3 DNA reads TGCAGTGCTAGGGTCGCGGGCCTACCCCGGGAGGAAGGAGGCGAGCAGTACTTC.

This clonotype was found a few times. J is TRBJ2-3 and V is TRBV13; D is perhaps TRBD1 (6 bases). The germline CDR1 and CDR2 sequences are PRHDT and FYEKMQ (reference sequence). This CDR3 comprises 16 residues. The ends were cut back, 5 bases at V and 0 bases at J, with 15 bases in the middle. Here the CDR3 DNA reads TGTGCCAGCAGCGGATGGGACACAAAAAGCACAGATACGCAGTATTTT. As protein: CASSGWDTKSTDTQYF.

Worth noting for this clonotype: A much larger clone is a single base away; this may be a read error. This CDR3 reads CASSQEPTTAPERNNEQFF. The CDR3 DNA is TGCGCCAGCAGCCAAGAACCCACTACGGCCCCGGAAAGGAACAATGAGCAGTTCTTC. The rearrangement uses TRBV4-1 and TRBJ2-1, with D hard to call. Trimming took off 0 bases at V and 5 bases at J, with 23 bases between the two ends. Per the germline V gene, CDR1 is MGHRA and CDR2 is YSYEKL. The CDR3 is 19 residues long.

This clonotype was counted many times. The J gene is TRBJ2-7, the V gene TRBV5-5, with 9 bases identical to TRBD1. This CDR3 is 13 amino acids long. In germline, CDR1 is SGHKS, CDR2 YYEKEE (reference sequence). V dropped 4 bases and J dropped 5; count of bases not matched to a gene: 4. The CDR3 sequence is CASSPDRGNEQYF. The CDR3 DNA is TGTGCCAGCAGCCCGGACAGGGGCAACGAGCAGTACTTC.

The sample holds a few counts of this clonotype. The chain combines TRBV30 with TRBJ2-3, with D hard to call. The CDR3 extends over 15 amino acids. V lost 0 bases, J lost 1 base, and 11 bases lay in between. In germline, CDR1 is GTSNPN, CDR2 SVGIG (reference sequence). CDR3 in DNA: TGTGCCTGGAGTGTAGGGCTAGTAGGCACAGATACGCAGTATTTT. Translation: CAWSVGLVGTDTQYF. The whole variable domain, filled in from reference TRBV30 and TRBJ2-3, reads SQTIHQWPATLVQPVGSPLSLECTVEGTSNPNLYWYRQAAGRGLQLLFYSVGIGQISSEVPQNLSASRPQDRQFILSSKKLLLSDSGFYLCAWSVGLVGTDTQYFGPGTRLTVL.

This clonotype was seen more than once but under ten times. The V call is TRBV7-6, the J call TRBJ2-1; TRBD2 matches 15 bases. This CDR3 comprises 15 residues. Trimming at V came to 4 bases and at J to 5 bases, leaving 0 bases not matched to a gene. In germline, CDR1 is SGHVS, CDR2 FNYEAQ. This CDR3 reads CASSWTSGRDNEQFF. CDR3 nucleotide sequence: TGTGCCAGCAGCTGGACTAGCGGGAGGGACAATGAGCAGTTCTTC.

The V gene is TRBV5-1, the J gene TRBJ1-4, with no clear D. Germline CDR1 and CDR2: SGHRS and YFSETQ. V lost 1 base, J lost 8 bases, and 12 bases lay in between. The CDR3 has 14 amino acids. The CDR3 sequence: CASSLNVFSEKLFF. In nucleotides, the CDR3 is TGCGCCAGCAGCTTGAACGTATTTTCGGAAAAACTGTTTTTT.

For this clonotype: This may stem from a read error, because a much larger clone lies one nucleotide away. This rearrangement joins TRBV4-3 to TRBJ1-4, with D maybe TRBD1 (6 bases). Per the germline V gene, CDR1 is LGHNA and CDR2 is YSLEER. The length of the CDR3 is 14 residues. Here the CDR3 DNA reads TGCGCCAGCAACCAAAACAGGGTTGGTGAAAAACTGTTTTTT. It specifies CASNQNRVGEKLFF.

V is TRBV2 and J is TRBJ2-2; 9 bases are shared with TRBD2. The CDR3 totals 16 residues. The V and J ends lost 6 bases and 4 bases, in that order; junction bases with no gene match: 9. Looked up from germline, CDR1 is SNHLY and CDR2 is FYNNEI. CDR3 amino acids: CASRAISGSGTGELFF. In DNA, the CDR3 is TGTGCCAGCAGAGCTATTAGCGGGAGCGGCACCGGGGAGCTGTTTTTT. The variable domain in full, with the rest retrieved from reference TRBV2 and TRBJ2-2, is EPEVTQTPSHQVTQMGQEVILRCVPISNHLYFYWYRQILGQKVEFLVSFYNNEISEKSEIFDDQFSVERPDGSNFTLKIRSTKLEDSAMYFCASRAISGSGTGELFFGEGSRLTVL.

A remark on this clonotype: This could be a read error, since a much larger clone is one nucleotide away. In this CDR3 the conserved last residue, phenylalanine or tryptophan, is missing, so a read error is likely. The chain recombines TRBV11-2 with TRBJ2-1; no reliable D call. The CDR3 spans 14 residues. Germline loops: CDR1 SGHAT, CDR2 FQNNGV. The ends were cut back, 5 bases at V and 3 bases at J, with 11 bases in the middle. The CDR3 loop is CASSEDVNYNEQFL. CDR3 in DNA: TGTGCCAGCAGCGAGGACGTTAACTACAATGAGCAGTTCCTC.

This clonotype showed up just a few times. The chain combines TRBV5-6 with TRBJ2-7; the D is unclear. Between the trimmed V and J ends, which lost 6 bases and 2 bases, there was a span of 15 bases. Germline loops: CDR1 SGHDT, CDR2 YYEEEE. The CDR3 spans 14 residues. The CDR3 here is CASNAGTAPYEQYF. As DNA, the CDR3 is TGTGCCAGCAACGCCGGCACAGCTCCCTACGAGCAGTACTTC.

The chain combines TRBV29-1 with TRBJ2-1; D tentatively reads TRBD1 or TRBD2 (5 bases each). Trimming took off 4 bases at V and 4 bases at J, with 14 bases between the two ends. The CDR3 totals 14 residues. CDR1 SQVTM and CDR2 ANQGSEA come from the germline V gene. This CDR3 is CSVGGLRGYNEQFF. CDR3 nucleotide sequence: TGCAGCGTTGGGGGGTTGAGAGGTTACAATGAGCAGTTCTTC.

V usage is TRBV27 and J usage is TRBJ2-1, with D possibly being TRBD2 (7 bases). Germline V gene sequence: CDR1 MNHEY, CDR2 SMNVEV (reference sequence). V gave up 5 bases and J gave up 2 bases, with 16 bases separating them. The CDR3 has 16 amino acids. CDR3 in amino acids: CASSPPRGPTYNEQFF. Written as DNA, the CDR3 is TGTGCCAGCAGTCCTCCGCGGGGGCCAACCTACAATGAGCAGTTCTTC.

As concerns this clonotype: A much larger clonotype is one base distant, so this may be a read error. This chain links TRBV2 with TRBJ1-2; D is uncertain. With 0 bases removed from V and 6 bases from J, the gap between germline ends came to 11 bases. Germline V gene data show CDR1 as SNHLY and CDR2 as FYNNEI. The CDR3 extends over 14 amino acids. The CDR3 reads CASSEASRDHGYTF. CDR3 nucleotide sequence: TGTGCCAGCAGTGAAGCAAGTAGGGATCATGGCTACACCTTC.

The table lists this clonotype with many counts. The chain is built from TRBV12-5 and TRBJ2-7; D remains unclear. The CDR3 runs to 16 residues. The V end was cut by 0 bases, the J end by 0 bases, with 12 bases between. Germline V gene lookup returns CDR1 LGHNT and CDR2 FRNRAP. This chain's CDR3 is CASGLVLEGPSYEQYF. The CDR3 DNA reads TGTGCTAGTGGTTTGGTACTCGAAGGCCCCTCCTACGAGCAGTACTTC. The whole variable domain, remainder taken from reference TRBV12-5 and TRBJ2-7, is DARVTQTPRHKVTEMGQEVTMRCQPILGHNTVFWYRQTMMQGLELLAYFRNRAPLDDSGMPKDRFSAEMPDATLATLKIQPSEPRDSAVYFCASGLVLEGPSYEQYFGPGTRLTVT.

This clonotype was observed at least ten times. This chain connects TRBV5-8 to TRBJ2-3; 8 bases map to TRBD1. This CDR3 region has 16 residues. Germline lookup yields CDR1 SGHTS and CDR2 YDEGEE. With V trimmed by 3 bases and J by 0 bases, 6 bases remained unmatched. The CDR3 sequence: CASSSGQGGSTDTQYF. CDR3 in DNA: TGTGCCAGCAGCTCCGGACAGGGCGGTAGCACAGATACGCAGTATTTT.

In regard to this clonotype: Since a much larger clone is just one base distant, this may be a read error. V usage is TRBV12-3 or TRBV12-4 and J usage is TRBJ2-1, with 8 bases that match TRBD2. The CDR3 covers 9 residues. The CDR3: CATTSGPIF. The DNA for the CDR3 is TGTGCCACAACTAGCGGTCCGATCTTC.

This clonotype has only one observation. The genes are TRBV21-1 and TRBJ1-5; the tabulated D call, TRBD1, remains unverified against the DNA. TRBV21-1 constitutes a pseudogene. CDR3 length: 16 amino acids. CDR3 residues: CASSNSVGRDHQRQHF. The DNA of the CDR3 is TGTGCCAGCAGCAACAGTGTGGGCAGGGACCATCAGCGCCAGCATTTT.

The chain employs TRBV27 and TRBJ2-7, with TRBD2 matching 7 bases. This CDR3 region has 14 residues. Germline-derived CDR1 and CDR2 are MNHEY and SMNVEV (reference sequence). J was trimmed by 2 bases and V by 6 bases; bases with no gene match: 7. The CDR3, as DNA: TGTGCCAGCAGAGAAGGGACTACCACCTACGAGCAGTACTTC. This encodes CASREGTTTYEQYF.